A single TCR beta chain is shown here with its context. The antigen is unknown. Clones were sequenced by immunoSEQ multiplex PCR, and TCRdb holds only the in-frame ones, with some missing. Among 50,000 or so clones listed, about 75% were seen once. These data originate in a study of OX40 agonist ivuxolimab in advanced cancers. The study's findings and limits: Clonal expansion from baseline to week 6 occurred in both CD4+ and CD8+ T cells.

CDR3 length: 15 residues. Trimming removed 7 bases at V and 4 bases at J, with 17 bases between. Germline lookup yields CDR1 SNHLY and CDR2 FYNNEI. This TCR was recovered from an adult with an advanced solid tumor such as melanoma, head and neck, liver or kidney cancer. Specimen: CD4+ or CD8+ T cells sorted from blood, collected in a trial of the OX40 agonist ivuxolimab. The V and J genes are TRBV2 and TRBJ2-1, with D unclear. CDR3 protein: CASTPGPSYYNEQFF. The CDR3 coding sequence is TGTGCCAGCACCCCCGGACCGTCATATTACAATGAGCAGTTCTTC.